This TCR beta chain appears in the sequencing data of a study of control samples from healthy donors and cancer patients. Sequenced by immunoSEQ multiplex PCR; TCRdb stores in-frame clones only, minus some. The repertoire holds some 130,000 clones, with roughly 90% as singletons. The source is a man aged 40-49 years in good health. Sequences were obtained from blood.

For the CDR3, the DNA is TGTGCCAGCAGCTTGGGGAGGTCGCACCACAATGAGCAGTTCTTC. This sequence encodes CASSLGRSHHNEQFF. This chain connects TRBV5-8 to TRBJ2-1; TRBD2 might be the D (5 bases). The germline gives CDR1 SGHTS, CDR2 YDEGEE. The CDR3 has 15 residues. V shed 0 bases and J shed 5 bases, with 12 bases lying between them.